The rows below give T cell receptor beta chains drawn from one sample of a study of OX40 agonist ivuxolimab in advanced cancers. The method was immunoSEQ multiplex PCR; TCRdb's version includes in-frame clones alone and lacks a portion of them. The table lists around 62,000 clones, roughly 82% of them singletons. Sequencing was performed on CD4+ or CD8+ T cells sorted from blood, taken in a trial of the OX40 agonist ivuxolimab. Every receptor here comes from an adult with an advanced solid tumor such as melanoma, head and neck, liver or kidney cancer. The CDR3 runs from the conserved cysteine through the conserved F or W.

v_gene,j_gene,CDR3aa
TRBV28,TRBJ2-2,CASSLIRPTGELFF
TRBV5-1,TRBJ2-6,CASSLSSTGANVLTF
TRBV7-2,TRBJ1-5,CASSLAGQGGSQPQHF
TRBV12-5,TRBJ2-7,CASAPSGLAGVREQYF
TRBV27,TRBJ1-2,CASSARVSNYGYTF
TRBV7-2,TRBJ2-3,CASSDFRGDTQYF
TRBV7-9,TRBJ2-1,CASSLSQPGEQFF
TRBV27,TRBJ1-2,CASSLAENYGYTF
TRBV10-1,TRBJ2-3,CASSDNDMMDTQYF
TRBV5-1,TRBJ2-5,CASSLGRSSETQYF
TRBV18,TRBJ1-4,CASSPERTGLFF
TRBV11-2,TRBJ2-2,CASSLFQNTGELFF
TRBV7-2,TRBJ1-2,CASSVRYTRDSFYGYTF
TRBV14,TRBJ2-2,CASSQRRGSGGGNGELFF
TRBV6-5,TRBJ1-5,CASSAYRGQSQPQHF
TRBV28,TRBJ2-7,CASGRPGNYEQYF
TRBV5-1,TRBJ2-2,CASSLTVRAAGELFF
TRBV9,TRBJ1-5,CASSRTGGNQPQHF
TRBV18,TRBJ1-4,CASSPAGNEKLFF
TRBV4-3,TRBJ2-2,CASSQELTGELFF
TRBV2,TRBJ2-2,CASSEVGGGATGELFF
TRBV6-1,TRBJ2-2,CASRATATNTGELFF
TRBV9,TRBJ2-3,CASSESGSTDTQYF
TRBV7-2,TRBJ2-1,CASSRGGSGRAGFF
TRBV5-5,TRBJ1-1,CASSLGDFAGTEAFF
TRBV29-1,TRBJ1-1,CSVESGGGPTEAFF
TRBV6-1,TRBJ1-3,CASSDTLSGNTIYF
TRBV18,TRBJ2-3,CASSPPGVPGTQYF
TRBV4-3,TRBJ1-5,CASSHSHRGGQPQHF
TRBV6-6,TRBJ2-7,CASYPGTSGSGEQYF
TRBV7-8,TRBJ2-3,CASSRGRDSRDTQYF
TRBV23-1,TRBJ1-4,CASSRPGQGEKLFF
TRBV4-1,TRBJ2-1,CASSQDSVGDEQFF
TRBV7-9,TRBJ2-4,CASSPRGGTAKNIQYF
TRBV18,TRBJ2-1,CASSPSGQRSSYNEQFF
TRBV6-1,TRBJ2-3,CASRVQGADTQYF